The clone carrying this T cell receptor (beta chain) was observed at least ten times. Using RNA transcripts, the TCR beta CDR3 regions were amplified. The authors performed first-round RT-PCR with HTBI primers and then a second-round multiplex PCR. In TCRdb, the multiplex PCR reads were re-called with MiXCR into one record per CDR3 protein. The data contain under 350,000 distinct CDR3 sequences, about a sixth of them singletons. From fresh peripheral blood, around 9.3 ml in volume, the PBMCs were obtained. This entry belongs to a study of Graves' ophthalmopathy and Graves' hyperthyroidism. The germline CDR1 and CDR2 sequences are MNHEY and SVGEGT. Deletions cut 5 bases from V and 8 bases from J, with 12 bases between. This CDR3 has 12 amino acids.

The sequenced sample was peripheral blood. This clonotype was sampled from an adult man with Graves' ophthalmopathy. This chain joins TRBV6-2 or TRBV6-3 and TRBJ1-1; a weak D match, TRBD1 (6 bases). The DNA for the CDR3 is TGTGCCAGCAGTCCACAGGGTGCCGAAGCTTTCTTT. It yields the protein CASSPQGAEAFF.